The sequence of this T cell receptor (beta chain) was determined in a study of CD8 T cells in Susac syndrome. General observations from the study: It was acknowledged in the study that the number of individuals who were included in its TCR sequencing and HLA analysis was relatively small.

A quantity of roughly 0.5 to 1 ug RNA underwent reverse transcription using random hexamers. Amplification of TCR beta CDR3 was carried out by immunoSEQ multiplex PCR, which covered 54 Vbeta and 13 Jbeta segments. TCRdb analysed the immunoSEQ multiplex PCR reads with MiXCR anew, one entry per CDR3 protein. The sample holds tens of thousands of distinct CDR3 sequences, 85% to 95% seen once. Of note for this clonotype: Its antigen is still unknown.

The source material was CD4+ T cells from PBMCs. This receptor was identified in a human donor with Susac syndrome.

The CDR3 nucleotides read TGTGCCAGCAGCCTAGGACAGGGGATAGAGCAGTACTTC. This gives the protein CASSLGQGIEQYF. The chain links TRBV4-2 to TRBJ2-7, with TRBD1 matching 9 bases. The CDR3 sequence is 13 residues long. In germline, CDR1 is LGHNA, CDR2 YNFKEQ. V lost 4 bases and J lost 7; bases outside the gene matches: 5.